This entry lists 17 T cell receptor beta chains sequenced from one sample in a study of neurological immune-mediated disorders. MiXCR was run by TCRdb on the 5' RACE reads, yielding one entry per CDR3 protein. The profile shows about 120,000 distinct CDR3 sequences, around 3% of them singletons. What was sequenced was PBMCs. These TCRs come from a young woman with multiple sclerosis.

This clonotype was picked up many times. The chain recombines TRBV20-1 with TRBJ2-5, with TRBD2 identical over 12 bases. The CDR3 is 16 residues long. Germline CDR1 reads DFQATT; CDR2 reads SNEGSKA (reference sequence). The trim removed 1 base at V and 5 bases at J, leaving 8 bases unmatched. The CDR3 nucleotides are TGCAGTGCTAGAGTTCATCTAGCGGGAGGGGGTGAGACCCAGTACTTC. Translation gives CSARVHLAGGGETQYF.

This clonotype was seen at least ten times. Written as DNA, the CDR3 is TGTGCCAGCAGCTTTGGAGGGGGCGGTTTAGGTCTGGCGTTCTTC. As protein: CASSFGGGGLGLAFF. The rearrangement uses TRBV7-2 and TRBJ2-1; perhaps TRBD1 as D (7 bases). Germline CDR1 reads SGHTA; CDR2 reads FQGNSA. CDR3 size: 15 residues. V dropped 3 bases and J dropped 15 bases, with 24 bases sitting between them.

At least ten counts were recorded for this clonotype. The chain is built from TRBV27 and TRBJ1-3; no definite D call. The germline V gene has CDR1 MNHEY and CDR2 SMNVEV (reference sequence). This CDR3 comprises 14 residues. The ends were cut back, 5 bases at V and 4 bases at J, with 12 bases in the middle. DNA for the CDR3: TGTGCCAGCAGTCCGATAGGGCTCGGAAACACCATATATTTT. Its translation is CASSPIGLGNTIYF.

This clonotype was counted many times. The chain recombines TRBV27 with TRBJ2-3; a possible D gene is TRBD2 (6 bases). Between the trimmed V and J ends, which lost 6 bases and 6 bases, there was a span of 16 bases. The CDR3 runs to 14 residues. Germline CDR1 reads MNHEY; CDR2 reads SMNVEV (reference sequence). CDR3 DNA: TGTGCCAGCAGAAGACTAGTTGGAGCGGATACGCAGTATTTT. It is translated as CASRRLVGADTQYF.

This clonotype has ten or more counts. The genes are TRBV20-1 and TRBJ2-2, with 15 bases aligning to TRBD2. The CDR3 extends over 18 amino acids. Per germline, CDR1 DFQATT and CDR2 SNEGSKA (reference sequence). V lost 6 bases to trimming and J lost 5 bases; unmatched junction nucleotides: 13. In nucleotides, the CDR3 is TGCAGTGCCAAGGGACTAGCGGGGGGCAGAACGGGAACCGGGGAGCTGTTTTTT. Its translation is CSAKGLAGGRTGTGELFF.

This clonotype showed up many times. The chain combines TRBV24-1 with TRBJ2-3, with D perhaps TRBD1 or TRBD2 (5 bases each). Trimming shortened V by 6 bases and J by 6 bases, and 21 bases separated the two germline ends. The CDR3 contains 16 residues. The germline CDR1 and CDR2 sequences are KGHDR and SFDVKD. CDR3 region: CATSRGAGNSGDTQYF. CDR3 DNA sequence: TGTGCCACCAGTCGGGGAGCAGGCAATTCAGGGGATACGCAGTATTTT.

This clonotype appeared many times. The chain is built from TRBV5-6 and TRBJ1-6; D is possibly TRBD1 (5 bases). V was clipped by 3 bases and J by 4 bases, with 14 bases between them. The CDR3 is made up of 16 amino acids. The V gene's germline CDR1 is SGHDT and CDR2 YYEEEE. The DNA for the CDR3 is TGTGCCAGCAGCTCACGCCAGACAGATTATAATTCACCCCTCCACTTT. Translated: CASSSRQTDYNSPLHF.

V is TRBV27 and J is TRBJ2-7; possible D gene TRBD1, 6 bases. The CDR3 length is 15 residues. Germline V gene sequence: CDR1 MNHEY, CDR2 SMNVEV (reference sequence). V gave up 7 bases and J gave up 3 bases, with 19 bases separating them. In DNA form, the CDR3 reads TGTGCCAGCAACCGAGGACAGACCCCAAACTACGAGCAGTACTTC. Protein sequence: CASNRGQTPNYEQYF.

V is TRBV12-3 or TRBV12-4 and J is TRBJ2-1; D may be TRBD1 or TRBD2 (5 bases each). V was pared by 6 bases and J by 3 bases, with 15 bases between. This CDR3 spans 15 amino acids. The CDR3 DNA reads TGTGCCAGCAGCCCAGGGACCACGAGCTACAATGAGCAGTTCTTC. Translation gives CASSPGTTSYNEQFF.

The table lists this clonotype with many counts. The rearrangement uses TRBV29-1 and TRBJ1-1; unclear D gene. CDR3 size: 11 residues. V shed 5 bases and J shed 10 bases, with 14 bases lying between them. Germline CDR1 and CDR2: SQVTM and ANQGSEA. The CDR3 protein is CSVFAGPGAFF. The DNA of the CDR3 is TGCAGCGTTTTTGCTGGCCCTGGAGCTTTCTTT.

This clonotype occurred many times. The V and J genes are TRBV20-1 and TRBJ2-1, with 12 bases aligning to TRBD2. Losses at the gene ends were 5 bases for V and 0 bases for J; bases not matched to a gene: 11. The CDR3 has 18 amino acids. Germline V gene lookup returns CDR1 DFQATT and CDR2 SNEGSKA (reference sequence). Here the CDR3 reads CSAGELAGGYSSYNEQFF. The CDR3 DNA reads TGCAGTGCTGGGGAACTAGCGGGGGGTTACAGCTCCTACAATGAGCAGTTCTTC.

This clonotype was detected ten times or more. The rearrangement joins TRBV6-5 to TRBJ2-7, with 10 positions matching TRBD2. With V trimmed by 7 bases and J by 6 bases, 9 bases remained unmatched. Germline CDR1 MNHEY, CDR2 SVGAGI. The CDR3 runs to 14 residues. Here the CDR3 reads CASIGLAGAGEQYF. The CDR3 nucleotides read TGTGCCAGCATTGGGCTAGCGGGGGCGGGCGAGCAGTACTTC.

This clonotype was seen a handful of times. This chain joins TRBV12-3 or TRBV12-4 and TRBJ2-2, with TRBD1 matching 7 bases. The CDR3 is 15 residues long. The V segment lost 7 bases and the J segment 5 bases; nucleotides outside the gene matches: 10. CDR3 sequence: CASTYRGRGTGELFF. CDR3 nucleotide sequence: TGTGCCAGCACATATAGGGGGCGAGGTACCGGGGAGCTGTTTTTT.

This clonotype was seen ten or more times. This chain joins TRBV3-1 and TRBJ2-7, with TRBD1 as a possible D gene (6 bases). CDR3 size: 13 residues. Trimming cost V 8 bases and J 2 bases, with 13 bases left between them. Looked up from germline, CDR1 is LGHDT and CDR2 is YNNKEL (reference sequence). DNA for the CDR3: TGTGCCAGCGCGACAGGAACCGCCTACGAGCAGTACTTC. It specifies CASATGTAYEQYF.

In its sample, this clonotype was seen many times. This chain links TRBV6-2 or TRBV6-3 with TRBJ1-1; D gene ambiguous. V was trimmed by 6 bases and J by 1 base, leaving 12 bases between them. The CDR3 totals 14 residues. Germline V gene data show CDR1 as MNHEY and CDR2 as SVGEGT. In DNA, the CDR3 is TGTGCCAGCAGCCCCTGGGCTGAGAACACTGAAGCTTTCTTT. It translates to CASSPWAENTEAFF.

This clonotype has at least ten counts. The chain uses TRBV12-3 or TRBV12-4 and TRBJ1-5; D perhaps matches TRBD1 (5 bases). The V end lost 6 bases, the J end lost 6 bases, and 12 bases lay between the germline ends. The CDR3 covers 13 residues. The CDR3 DNA follows: TGTGCCAGCAGCGACCGGGGCGCTCAGCCCCAGCATTTT. Amino acid sequence: CASSDRGAQPQHF.

This clonotype was recorded many times. The chain has TRBV29-1 and TRBJ2-1; either TRBD1 or TRBD2 may fit D (5 bases each). V was trimmed by 8 bases and J by 4 bases, leaving 21 bases between them. CDR1 is SQVTM, CDR2 ANQGSEA, per germline. The CDR3 runs 15 residues. The CDR3, as DNA: TGCAGCTCCACGCCAGGGACCCTAGTTTACAATGAGCAGTTCTTC. It codes for CSSTPGTLVYNEQFF.